The 15 T cell receptor beta chains below were found in one sample sequenced in a study of regulatory T cells in long-lasting Graves disease (dated by TCRdb to the early 2020s). According to the study, the label for this sample's time point signals: persistent/refractory GD, antithyroid drugs over 5 years with positive TRAb. For both TCR sequencing and RNA sequencing, RNA was extracted from PBMCs in TRIzol. The library relied on multiplex PCR. The instrument given in TCRdb is Illumina HiSeq 4000. CDR3 regions were amplified by Arm-PCR with iRepertoire HTBI primers to construct TCR beta libraries. TCRdb took the public reads, trimmed them with fastp at Q25, ran MiXCR for clone calling and kept in-frame beta chains. Entries are consolidated by CDR3 protein sequence, retaining the most common genes and DNA. Recorded for this sample are about 660,000 distinct CDR3 sequences; 30% of them occurred a single time. The biggest ten clones account for roughly 40% of the sample.

The specimen comprised peripheral blood mononuclear cells (PBMCs), sampled when the disease was refractory, from a patient treated with antithyroid drugs. These receptors were obtained from a female donor with Graves disease.

About this clonotype: One junction end does not reproduce the germline sequence, and a read error may be involved. The chain employs TRBV29-1 and TRBJ1-2; maybe TRBD1 (6 bases). CDR3 length equals 13 residues. Germline lookup yields CDR1 SQVTM and CDR2 ANQGSEA. CDR3 sequence: CSVGEGGVYGHTF. The DNA of the CDR3 is TGCAGCGTTGGTGAGGGGGGGGTCTATGGCCACACCTTC.

The chain has TRBV6-1 and TRBJ1-2, with unresolved D. This CDR3 is 12 amino acids long. V was shortened by 5 bases and J by 6 bases, with 10 bases between the two germline ends. The V gene's germline CDR1 is MNHNS and CDR2 SASEGT. The CDR3 loop reads CASSHGTDGYTF. DNA of the CDR3: TGTGCCAGCAGTCATGGAACGGATGGCTACACCTTC.

A word on this clonotype: At one end, the junction sequence differs from germline, possibly due to a read error. J is TRBJ2-7 and V is TRBV20-1; TRBD2 matches at 8 bases. CDR1 DFQATT and CDR2 SNEGSKA come from the germline V gene (reference sequence). The CDR3 is 13 residues long. This CDR3 reads CSARGLGSYGQYF. Written as DNA, the CDR3 is TGCAGTGCTAGGGGACTAGGGTCCTACGGGCAGTACTTC.

The chain recombines TRBV4-1 with TRBJ1-2, with 10 positions matching TRBD1. CDR1 is MGHRA, CDR2 YSYEKL, per germline. V shed 5 bases and J 4 bases; nucleotides not matched to a gene: 10. The CDR3 has 16 residues. Here the CDR3 reads CASSIQPGQGSYGYTF. The DNA of the CDR3 is TGCGCCAGCAGCATACAGCCGGGACAGGGGAGCTATGGCTACACCTTC.

This clonotype was observed a few times. The J gene is TRBJ2-7, the V gene TRBV6-2 or TRBV6-3, with D hard to call. V was clipped by 2 bases and J by 1 base, with 9 bases between them. The length of the CDR3 is 14 residues. The V gene's germline CDR1 is MNHEY and CDR2 SVGEGT. This chain's CDR3 is CASSYGGDSYEQYF. The CDR3 coding sequence is TGTGCCAGCAGTTACGGTGGGGATTCCTACGAGCAGTACTTC.

This clonotype was detected a few times. The chain uses TRBV19 and TRBJ2-2; weak D call: TRBD2 (6 bases). This CDR3 spans 15 amino acids. The V end was cut by 6 bases, the J end by 3 bases, with 14 bases between. Germline CDR1 and CDR2: LNHDA and SQIVND (reference sequence). CDR3 bases: TGTGCCAGTAGGGAGGCGGGACCGTACACCGGGGAGCTGTTTTTT. As protein: CASREAGPYTGELFF.

The table lists this clonotype with a few counts. The chain employs TRBV10-2 and TRBJ2-7, with a weak D call TRBD1 (6 bases). The CDR3 runs 17 residues. Trimming removed 4 bases from V and 2 bases from J, with 21 bases in between. Germline loops: CDR1 WSHSY, CDR2 SAAADI. The CDR3 coding sequence is TGCGCCAGCAGTGGGCCCCAGACGGGACATCTACCCTACGAGCAGTACTTC. This encodes CASSGPQTGHLPYEQYF.

This rearrangement joins TRBV12-3 or TRBV12-4 to TRBJ1-2; D is perhaps TRBD1 (6 bases). V was pared by 6 bases and J by 2 bases, with 13 bases between. This CDR3 is 14 amino acids long. For the CDR3, the DNA is TGTGCCAGCAGAAGGGAAACAGGGAACTATGGCTACACCTTC. This translates into CASRRETGNYGYTF.

The chain joins TRBV28 to TRBJ1-5; D gene ambiguous. CDR3 length: 13 amino acids. CDR1 and CDR2 from the germline V gene are MDHEN and SYDVKM. Trimming removed 8 bases from V and 3 bases from J, with 11 bases in between. The CDR3 bases are TGTGCCAGCTGCTGGAGCGCCAATCAGCCCCAGCATTTT. It translates to CASCWSANQPQHF.

V gene TRBV20-1 combines with J gene TRBJ1-4; D is ambiguous. Germline loops: CDR1 DFQATT, CDR2 SNEGSKA (reference sequence). This CDR3 comprises 16 residues. Trimming shortened V by 6 bases and J by 6 bases, and 23 bases separated the two germline ends. The CDR3 DNA follows: TGCAGTGCGAGAACCCCTGCGCAGGCGGTTGATGAAAAACTGTTTTTT. Translating gives CSARTPAQAVDEKLFF.

In this sample, this clonotype turned up a few times. The chain links TRBV11-2 to TRBJ2-5; maybe TRBD1 (5 bases). Germline V gives CDR1 SGHAT, CDR2 FQNNGV. Trimming removed 3 bases at V and 6 bases at J, with 8 bases between. The CDR3 spans 12 residues. The CDR3 nucleotides are TGTGCCAGCAGCTTCGCAGGGCAGACCCAGTACTTC. Residues: CASSFAGQTQYF.

The chain combines TRBV3-1 with TRBJ1-1; 7 bases line up with TRBD1. In germline, CDR1 is LGHDT, CDR2 YNNKEL (reference sequence). V lost 10 bases to trimming and J lost 3 bases; unmatched junction nucleotides: 8. The CDR3 spans 13 residues. CDR3 sequence reads: CATEGQSHTEAFF. CDR3 DNA: TGTGCCACGGAGGGACAGTCACACACTGAAGCTTTCTTT.

The chain couples TRBV19 to TRBJ2-2; 7 bases fit TRBD1. The CDR3 contains 15 residues. The V gene's germline CDR1 is LNHDA and CDR2 SQIVND (reference sequence). J gave up 6 bases and V 7 bases, and 11 bases lay outside the gene matches. The DNA of the CDR3 is TGTGCCAGTAACGACAGGGAGCTAACCGCCGGGGAGCTGTTTTTT. Translation: CASNDRELTAGELFF.

The gene calls are TRBV5-1 and TRBJ1-2; tentative D call: TRBD1 (6 bases). Germline V CDR1 and CDR2: SGHRS, YFSETQ. The CDR3 spans 15 residues. V was pared by 0 bases and J by 8 bases, with 17 bases between. CDR3 nucleotide sequence: TGCGCCAGCAGCTTGGATGGGGGGCAGGTGAACGGCTACACCTTC. It encodes CASSLDGGQVNGYTF.

V is TRBV29-1 and J is TRBJ1-3, with D tentatively TRBD1 (5 bases). Germline V lookup: CDR1 SQVTM, CDR2 ANQGSEA. This CDR3 contains 14 residues. Trimming removed 7 bases at V and 0 bases at J, with 13 bases between. This CDR3 is CSATTASSGNTIYF. The DNA of the CDR3 is TGCAGCGCTACGACAGCGAGCTCTGGAAACACCATATATTTT. The variable domain in full, completed from reference TRBV29-1 and TRBJ1-3, reads SAVISQKPSRDICQRGTSLTIQCQVDSQVTMMFWYRQQPGQSLTLIATANQGSEATYESGFVIDKFPISRPNLTFSTLTVSNMSPEDSSIYLCSATTASSGNTIYFGEGSWLTVV.